This T cell receptor beta chain was obtained from a study of blood T cell repertoires in COVID-19. V dropped 7 bases and J dropped 3 bases, with 18 bases sitting between them. The CDR3 extends over 15 amino acids. Germline V lookup: CDR1 LNHDA, CDR2 SQIVND (reference sequence). Original methodology: Estimated nucleated cell counts came from reference gene primer amplification. TCRdb keeps only in-frame clones here, not all; method: immunoSEQ multiplex PCR. V and J calls and clone size follow that table, whereas D and trimming were derived from the DNA. Seen here are about 150,000 clones, over 60% observed once, and the top ten hold roughly 1.5%.

J is TRBJ1-2 and V is TRBV19; perhaps TRBD1 as D (6 bases). Sequencing used peripheral blood. The TCR originated in an older man with acute or convalescent COVID-19. The CDR3 sequence: CASTLQGFAHYGYTF. The CDR3 DNA reads as TGTGCCAGTACCCTACAGGGTTTCGCCCACTATGGCTACACCTTC.